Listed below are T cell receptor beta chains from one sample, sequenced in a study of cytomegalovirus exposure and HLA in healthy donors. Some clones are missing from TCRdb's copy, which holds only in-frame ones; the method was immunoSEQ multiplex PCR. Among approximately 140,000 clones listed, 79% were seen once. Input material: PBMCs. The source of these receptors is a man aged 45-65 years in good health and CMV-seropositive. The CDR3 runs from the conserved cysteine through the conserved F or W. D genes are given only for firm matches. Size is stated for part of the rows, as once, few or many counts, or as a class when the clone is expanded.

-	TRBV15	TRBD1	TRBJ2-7	TGTGCCACCAGCGGCGTAGACAGGGGGAACTACGAGCAGTACTTC	CATSGVDRGNYEQYF
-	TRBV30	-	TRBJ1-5	TGTGCCTGGAGTGTGGAGACAGACAATCAGCCCCAGCATTTT	CAWSVETDNQPQHF
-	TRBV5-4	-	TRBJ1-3	TGTGCCAGCAGCGACCGGAGGGCCTCTGGAAACACCATATATTTT	CASSDRRASGNTIYF
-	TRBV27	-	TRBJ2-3	TGTGCCAGCAGTTTATCGCGACAGCCCTTACCGAACACAGATACGCAGTATTTT	CASSLSRQPLPNTDTQYF
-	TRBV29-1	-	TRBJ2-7	TGCAGCGCCACAGGTTACGACGAGCAGTACTTC	CSATGYDEQYF
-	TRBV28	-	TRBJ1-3	TGTGCCAGCATCGCGGTCCAGTACGCGGACACCATATATTTT	CASIAVQYADTIYF
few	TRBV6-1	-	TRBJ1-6	TGTGCCACGAATAGGGGAGGGCCCGATTCACCCCTCCACTTT	CATNRGGPDSPLHF
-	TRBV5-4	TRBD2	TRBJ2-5	TGTGCCAGCAGCTTGAGGAGCGGGAGTTTGCAAGAGACCCAGTACTTC	CASSLRSGSLQETQYF
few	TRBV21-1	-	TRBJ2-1	TGTGCCAGCAGCAAACGGCGGAGAGCGGGAACCTACAATGAGCAGTTCTTC	CASSKRRRAGTYNEQFF
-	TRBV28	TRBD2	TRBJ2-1	TGTGCCAGCAGTTTACGGGCGGGAGGCCATTTACATGAGCAGTTCTTC	CASSLRAGGHLHEQFF
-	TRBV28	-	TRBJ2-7	TGTGCCAGCAGTCCCCCGGGGAACGAGCAGTACTTC	CASSPPGNEQYF
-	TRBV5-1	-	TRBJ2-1	TGCGCCAGCAGCCCCGGACAAAGCTCCTACAATGAGCAGTTCTTC	CASSPGQSSYNEQFF
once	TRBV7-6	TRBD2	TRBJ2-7	TGTGCCAGCAGCTCGGGACTAGCGGGAGGCTACGAGCAGTACTTC	CASSSGLAGGYEQYF
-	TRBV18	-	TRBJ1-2	TGTGCCAGCTCACCGAGCGTGAGATCCGAAATGGGCTACACCTTC	CASSPSVRSEMGYTF
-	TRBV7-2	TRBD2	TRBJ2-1	TGTGCCAGCAGCCGGCGCGGGACGGGAGGGCCCGGGGATGAGCAGTTCTTC	CASSRRGTGGPGDEQFF
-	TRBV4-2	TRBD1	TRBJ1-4	TGTGCCAGCAGCCCAGTGGGACAGGGTAATGAAAAACTGTTTTTT	CASSPVGQGNEKLFF
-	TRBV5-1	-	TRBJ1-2	TGCGCCAGCAGCTGGGGGGAGTATGGCTACACCTTC	CASSWGEYGYTF
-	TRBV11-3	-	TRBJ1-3	TGTGCCAGCAGCTTAGGCTCCCCGGAGTCTGGAAACACCATATATTTT	CASSLGSPESGNTIYF